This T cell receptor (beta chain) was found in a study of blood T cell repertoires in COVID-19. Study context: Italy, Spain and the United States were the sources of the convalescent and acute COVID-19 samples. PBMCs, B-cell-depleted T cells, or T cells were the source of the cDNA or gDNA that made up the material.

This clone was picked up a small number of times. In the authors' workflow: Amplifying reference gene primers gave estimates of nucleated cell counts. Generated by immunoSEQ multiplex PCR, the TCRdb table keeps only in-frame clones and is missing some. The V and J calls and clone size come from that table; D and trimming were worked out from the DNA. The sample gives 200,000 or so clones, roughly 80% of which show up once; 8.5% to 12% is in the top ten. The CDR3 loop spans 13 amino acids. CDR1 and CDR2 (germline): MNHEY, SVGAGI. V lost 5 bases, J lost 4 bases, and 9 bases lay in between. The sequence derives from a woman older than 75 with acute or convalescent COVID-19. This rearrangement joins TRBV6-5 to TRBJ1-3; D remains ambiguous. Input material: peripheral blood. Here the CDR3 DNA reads TGTGCCAGCAGTCCCGCCAGGGGAAACACCATATATTTT. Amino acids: CASSPARGNTIYF.